This is a list of T cell receptor beta chains from one sample in a study of T cells in Graves' hyperthyroidism and ophthalmopathy. TCRdb reprocessed the multiplex PCR reads via MiXCR and lists one record per CDR3 protein. The data contain about 840,000 distinct CDR3 sequences, about 38% of them singletons. The specimen sequenced was blood. Receptors originate from a young man with Graves' hyperthyroidism. Each CDR3 is given with its conserved first and last residue. A D gene is named only where the DNA matches it firmly. Clone size appears in some rows only: once, few, many, or a class for an expanded clone.

TRBV6-1	-	TRBJ1-5	-	TGTGCCAGCAGTGAATCCAGTGATCAGCCCCAGCATTTT	CASSESSDQPQHF
TRBV29-1	TRBD2	TRBJ2-7	-	TGCAGCGTTGAACTAGCGGTCGGGGAGCTGTACTTC	CSVELAVGELYF
TRBV6-5	TRBD1	TRBJ1-1	-	TGTGCCAGCAGTCTATCGACAGGGTACTCTAACACTGAAGCTTTCTTT	CASSLSTGYSNTEAFF
TRBV19	TRBD1	TRBJ1-6	many	TGTGCCAGTAGTCCTCACCGACAGGGTGGCTCACCCCTCCACTTT	CASSPHRQGGSPLHF
TRBV19	-	TRBJ1-1	many	TGTGCCAGCAGTGGGACCTTGAACACTGAAGCTTTCTTT	CASSGTLNTEAFF
TRBV11-1	-	TRBJ1-2	few	TGTGCCAGCAGCAATCTACAGGGAATCTATGGCTACACCTTC	CASSNLQGIYGYTF
TRBV7-2	TRBD1	TRBJ1-1	-	TGTGCCAGCAGCCCGGCAGGGGGCCCCACTGAAGCTTTCTTT	CASSPAGGPTEAFF
TRBV6-5	TRBD1	TRBJ1-1	few	TGTGCCAGCAGGACGGACAGGGGGGGCATGAACACTGAAGCTTTCTTT	CASRTDRGGMNTEAFF
TRBV14	-	TRBJ1-2	many	TGTGCCAGCAGCCGGGCCGTCGAAGGGTATGGCTACACCTTC	CASSRAVEGYGYTF
TRBV7-4	-	TRBJ2-2	-	TGTGCCAGCAGTTTAGGACATGGACCCGGGGAGCTGTTTTTT	CASSLGHGPGELFF
TRBV11-2	TRBD2	TRBJ2-7	few	TGTGCCAGCAGCTTAAGTTGGGGGACTAGCGCAACCTACGAGCAGTACTTC	CASSLSWGTSATYEQYF
TRBV10-3	TRBD1	TRBJ2-2	-	TGTGCCATCAGTGATGGGCCGGGACAGGGCGGCGGGGAGCTGTTTTTT	CAISDGPGQGGGELFF
TRBV5-1	-	TRBJ2-2	many	TGTGCCAGCAGCTTAACGGGTCCCGGGGAGCTGTTTTTT	CASSLTGPGELFF
TRBV7-9	-	TRBJ1-1	many	TGTGCCAGCAGCCCCACAGGGTCTGAAGCTTTCTTT	CASSPTGSEAFF
TRBV28	-	TRBJ1-5	few	TGTGCCAGCAGCAAGGGATATCAGCCCCAGCATTTT	CASSKGYQPQHF
TRBV2	-	TRBJ1-1	-	TGTGCCAGCAGTGAAGCGGTCTTT	CASSEAVF
TRBV7-8	-	TRBJ1-2	many	TGTGCCAGCAGCTTAGGAGAAGGGGCGGGCACTTATGGCTACACCTTC	CASSLGEGAGTYGYTF
TRBV11-2	-	TRBJ2-7	-	TGTGCCAGCAGCTTAGACTGGGTTCGCGAGCAGTACTTC	CASSLDWVREQYF
TRBV2	-	TRBJ2-7	-	TGTGCCAGCAAAGACAGGACAAGCTCCTACGAGCAGTACTTC	CASKDRTSSYEQYF
TRBV20-1	-	TRBJ2-7	-	TGCAGTGCTAGGGGGGGGCAGGACGAGCAGTACTTC	CSARGGQDEQYF
TRBV6-6	-	TRBJ2-5	few	TGTGCCAGCAGTTACGGTACCAGGTCGGAGACCCAGTACTTC	CASSYGTRSETQYF
TRBV7-7	-	TRBJ1-1	-	TGTGCTAGCCCAGGCTCCGACACTGAAGCTTTCTTT	CASPGSDTEAFF
TRBV6-2/TRBV6-3	-	TRBJ2-5	-	TGTGCCAGCAGTTACGACAGTTACGAGACCCAGTACTTC	CASSYDSYETQYF
TRBV4-1	-	TRBJ1-1	-	TGCGCCAGCAGCCATGACGGGGACACTGAAGCTTTCTTT	CASSHDGDTEAFF
TRBV20-1	-	TRBJ1-5	many	TGCAGTGCTAGATACCGGGACCGCAATCAGCCCCAGCATTTT	CSARYRDRNQPQHF
TRBV10-3	TRBD1	TRBJ1-1	-	TGTGCCAGCACCTCCTCTAGACAGGGACGGAACACTGAAGCTTTCTTT	CASTSSRQGRNTEAFF
TRBV10-3	TRBD2	TRBJ2-7	many	TGTGCCATCAGTGACGTGGGACTAGCGGGAAGCAACGAGCAGTACTTC	CAISDVGLAGSNEQYF
TRBV14	-	TRBJ1-2	few	TGTGCCAGCAGCCTAACACCGTATGGCTACACCTTC	CASSLTPYGYTF
TRBV5-1	-	TRBJ1-3	-	TGCGCCAGCAGCTTGGCTCTGCTGACGGACACCATATATTTT	CASSLALLTDTIYF
TRBV25-1	-	TRBJ1-5	-	TGTGCCAGCAGTTTAGGTGTGGGGGCTCAGCCCCAGCATTTT	CASSLGVGAQPQHF
TRBV25-1	TRBD2	TRBJ2-1	-	TGTGCCAGCAGCTTACGGACTAGCGGGGTCGAGGGGGAGCAGTTCTTC	CASSLRTSGVEGEQFF
TRBV6-5	-	TRBJ2-6	many	TGTGCCAGCAGTTACGGGAGGTCTGGGGCCAACGTCCTGACTTTC	CASSYGRSGANVLTF
TRBV28	-	TRBJ1-4	-	TGTGCCAGCGGCGGGGGTTGGCGTGAAAAACTGTTTTTT	CASGGGWREKLFF
TRBV15	-	TRBJ1-5	-	TGTGCCACCAGCAGGATCGACACCTCCAATCAGCCCCAGCATTTT	CATSRIDTSNQPQHF
TRBV7-8	-	TRBJ2-6	few	TGCGCCAGCAGCCAGTCACCTTCTGGGGCCAACGTCCTGACTTTC	CASSQSPSGANVLTF
TRBV20-1	-	TRBJ2-7	many	TGCAGTGCTAGACTCCTCGAGCAGTACTTC	CSARLLEQYF
TRBV5-6	-	TRBJ1-2	once	-	CASSLAQAFYGYTF
TRBV7-2	-	TRBJ2-2	-	TGTGCCAGCAGCTTAGAGCCGCGGTGGGGGGAGCTGTTTTTT	CASSLEPRWGELFF
TRBV20-1	-	TRBJ1-4	many	TGCAGTGTCTCCAAGACAGGAGGGGAAAAACTGTTTTTT	CSVSKTGGEKLFF
TRBV7-9	-	TRBJ1-2	many	TGTGCCAGCAGCTTAGGAATTAGCTACACCTTC	CASSLGISYTF